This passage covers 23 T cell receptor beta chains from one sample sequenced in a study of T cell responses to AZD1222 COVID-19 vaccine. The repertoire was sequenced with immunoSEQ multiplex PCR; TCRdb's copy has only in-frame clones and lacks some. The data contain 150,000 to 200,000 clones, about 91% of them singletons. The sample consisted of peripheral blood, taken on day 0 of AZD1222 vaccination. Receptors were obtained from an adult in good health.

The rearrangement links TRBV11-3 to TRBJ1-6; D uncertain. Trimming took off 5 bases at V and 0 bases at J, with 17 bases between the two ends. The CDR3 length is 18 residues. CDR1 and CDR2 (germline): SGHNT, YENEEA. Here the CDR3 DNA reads TGTGCCAGCAGCCCCCTGCTCCCGAGGCACTCCTATAATTCACCCCTCCACTTT. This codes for CASSPLLPRHSYNSPLHF.

The CDR3 coding sequence is TGTGCCAGATCGGACAGGCCGGGGGATTCACCCCTCCACTTT. It specifies CARSDRPGDSPLHF. This chain connects TRBV2 to TRBJ1-6; 7 bases agree with TRBD1. V trimming: 9 bases; J trimming: 8 bases; junction bases outside the gene matches: 10. The CDR3 is made up of 14 amino acids. From germline, CDR1 is SNHLY and CDR2 FYNNEI.

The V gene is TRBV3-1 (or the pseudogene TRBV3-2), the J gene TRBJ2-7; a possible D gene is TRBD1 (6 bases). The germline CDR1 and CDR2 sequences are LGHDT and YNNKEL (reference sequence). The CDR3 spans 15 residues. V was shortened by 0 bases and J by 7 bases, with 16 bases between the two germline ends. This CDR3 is CASSQEAGRGWEQYF. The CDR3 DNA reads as TGTGCCAGCAGCCAAGAGGCTGGCAGGGGTTGGGAGCAGTACTTC.

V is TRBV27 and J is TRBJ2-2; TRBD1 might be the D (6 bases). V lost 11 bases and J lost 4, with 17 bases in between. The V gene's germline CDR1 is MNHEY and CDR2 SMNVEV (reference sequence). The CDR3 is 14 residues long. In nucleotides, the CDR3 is TGTGCCGCTAGAAAACAGACAGGCACCGGGGAGCTGTTTTTT. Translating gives CAARKQTGTGELFF.

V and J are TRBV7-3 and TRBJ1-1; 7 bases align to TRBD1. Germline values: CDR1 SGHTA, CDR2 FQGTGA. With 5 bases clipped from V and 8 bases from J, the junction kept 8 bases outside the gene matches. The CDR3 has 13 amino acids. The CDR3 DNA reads TGTGCCAGCAGCGAACAACCGGGACAGGAAGCTTTCTTT. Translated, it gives CASSEQPGQEAFF.

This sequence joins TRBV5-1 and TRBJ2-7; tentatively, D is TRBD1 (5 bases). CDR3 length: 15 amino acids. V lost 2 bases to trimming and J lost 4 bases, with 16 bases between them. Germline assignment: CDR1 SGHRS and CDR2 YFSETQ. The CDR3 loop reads CASSFNAGSGYEQYF. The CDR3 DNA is TGCGCCAGCAGCTTCAACGCAGGGTCTGGGTACGAGCAGTACTTC.

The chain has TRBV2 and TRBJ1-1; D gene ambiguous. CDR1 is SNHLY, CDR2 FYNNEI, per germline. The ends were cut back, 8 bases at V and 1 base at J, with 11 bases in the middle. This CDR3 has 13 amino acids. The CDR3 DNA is TGTGCCAGCCTACGCACCCAGAACACTGAAGCTTTCTTT. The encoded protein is CASLRTQNTEAFF.

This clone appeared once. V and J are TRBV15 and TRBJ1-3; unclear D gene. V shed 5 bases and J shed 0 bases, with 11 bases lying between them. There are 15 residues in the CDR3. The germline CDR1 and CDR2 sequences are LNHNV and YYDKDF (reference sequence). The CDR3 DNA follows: TGTGCCACCAGCGCGAGGGCTAGCTCTGGAAACACCATATATTTT. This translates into CATSARASSGNTIYF.

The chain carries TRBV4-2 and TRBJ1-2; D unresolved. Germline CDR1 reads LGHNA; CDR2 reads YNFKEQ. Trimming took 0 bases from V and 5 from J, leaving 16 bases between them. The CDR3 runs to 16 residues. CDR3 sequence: CASSQDSTYQRYGYTF. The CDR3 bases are TGTGCCAGCAGCCAAGATAGTACCTACCAAAGATATGGCTACACCTTC.

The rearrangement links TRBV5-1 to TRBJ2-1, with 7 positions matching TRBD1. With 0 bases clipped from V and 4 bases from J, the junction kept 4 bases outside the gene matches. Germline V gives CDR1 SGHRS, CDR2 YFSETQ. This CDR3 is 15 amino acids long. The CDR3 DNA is TGCGCCAGCAGCTTGGCCGGGACAGCATACAATGAGCAGTTCTTC. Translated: CASSLAGTAYNEQFF.

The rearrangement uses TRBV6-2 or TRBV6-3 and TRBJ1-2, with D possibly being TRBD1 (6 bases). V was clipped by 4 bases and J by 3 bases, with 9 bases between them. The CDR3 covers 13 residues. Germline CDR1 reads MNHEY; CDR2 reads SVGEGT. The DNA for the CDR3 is TGTGCCAGCAGTTTGGACAGTGACTATGGCTACACCTTC. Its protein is CASSLDSDYGYTF.

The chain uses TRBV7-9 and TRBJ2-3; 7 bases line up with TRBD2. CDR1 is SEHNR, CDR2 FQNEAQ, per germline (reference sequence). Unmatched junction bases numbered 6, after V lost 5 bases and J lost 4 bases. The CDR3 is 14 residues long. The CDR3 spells CASSREVGADTQYF. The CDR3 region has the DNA TGTGCCAGCAGCCGGGAGGTAGGGGCAGATACGCAGTATTTT.

The CDR3, as DNA: TGTGCCAGCAAACCAACTGACAGGTTCCATGAAAAACTGTTTTTT. Its protein is CASKPTDRFHEKLFF. The V call is TRBV2, the J call TRBJ1-4; a weak D match, TRBD1 (6 bases). The germline V gene has CDR1 SNHLY and CDR2 FYNNEI. Trimming shortened V by 7 bases and J by 6 bases, and 18 bases separated the two germline ends. The CDR3 sequence is 15 residues long.

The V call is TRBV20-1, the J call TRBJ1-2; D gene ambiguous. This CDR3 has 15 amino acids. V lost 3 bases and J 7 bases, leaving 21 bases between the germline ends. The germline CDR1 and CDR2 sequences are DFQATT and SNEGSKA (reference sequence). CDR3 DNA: TGCAGTGCTAGTGCTAAAGACTTCGTGTGGAGTGGCTACACCTTC. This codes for CSASAKDFVWSGYTF.

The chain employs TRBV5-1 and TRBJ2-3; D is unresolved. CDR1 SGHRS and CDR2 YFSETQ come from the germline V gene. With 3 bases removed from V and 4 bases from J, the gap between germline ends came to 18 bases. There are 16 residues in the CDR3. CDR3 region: CASSWPVDGLPDTQYF. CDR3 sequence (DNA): TGCGCCAGCAGCTGGCCCGTCGACGGGCTTCCAGATACGCAGTATTTT.

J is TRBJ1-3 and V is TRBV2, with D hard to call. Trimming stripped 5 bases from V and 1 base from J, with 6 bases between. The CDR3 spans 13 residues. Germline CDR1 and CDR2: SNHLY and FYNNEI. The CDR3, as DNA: TGTGCCAGCAGTAGGGAGTCTGGAAACACCATATATTTT. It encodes CASSRESGNTIYF.

Here the CDR3 reads CASSPGTDGYTF. The CDR3 DNA reads TGCGCCAGCAGCCCCGGGACAGATGGCTACACCTTC. The chain joins TRBV5-1 to TRBJ1-2; 7 bases match TRBD1. Germline lookup yields CDR1 SGHRS and CDR2 YFSETQ. The ends lost 4 bases at V and 6 bases at J; junction bases unmatched: 3. CDR3 size: 12 residues.

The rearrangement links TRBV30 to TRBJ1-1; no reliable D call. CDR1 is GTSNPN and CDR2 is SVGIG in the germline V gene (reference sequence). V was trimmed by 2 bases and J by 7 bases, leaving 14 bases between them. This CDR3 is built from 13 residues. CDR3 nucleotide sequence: TGTGCCTGGAGTAACTGGGCGCGGAATGAAGCTTTCTTT. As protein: CAWSNWARNEAFF.

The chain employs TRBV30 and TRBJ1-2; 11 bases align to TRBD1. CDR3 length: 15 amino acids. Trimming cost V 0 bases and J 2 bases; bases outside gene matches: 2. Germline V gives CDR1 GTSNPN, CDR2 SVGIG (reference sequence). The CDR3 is CAWSVGTGGNYGYTF. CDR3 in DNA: TGTGCCTGGAGTGTAGGGACAGGGGGGAACTATGGCTACACCTTC.

The CDR3: CASSVEGPGFSGNTIYF. Here the CDR3 DNA reads TGTGCCAGCAGCGTAGAGGGTCCGGGATTCTCTGGAAACACCATATATTTT. V gene TRBV9 combines with J gene TRBJ1-3, with D unresolved. Trimming stripped 0 bases from V and 0 bases from J, with 13 bases between. The CDR3 length is 17 residues. Germline loops: CDR1 SGDLS, CDR2 YYNGEE.

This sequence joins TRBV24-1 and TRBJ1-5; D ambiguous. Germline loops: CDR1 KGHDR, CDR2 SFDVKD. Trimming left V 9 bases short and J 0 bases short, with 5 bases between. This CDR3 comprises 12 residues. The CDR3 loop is CATQGSNQPQHF. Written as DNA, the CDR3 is TGTGCCACCCAAGGTAGCAATCAGCCCCAGCATTTT.

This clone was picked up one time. CDR3 DNA sequence: TGCGCCAGCAGCCAAGGAGTTGGCAGGGCCGAAGAAGCTTTCTTT. Translated, it gives CASSQGVGRAEEAFF. The rearrangement links TRBV4-3 to TRBJ1-1, with a tentative D call TRBD1 (5 bases). CDR1 LGHNA and CDR2 YSLEER come from the germline V gene. This CDR3 has 15 residues. V dropped 1 base and J dropped 8 bases, with 17 bases sitting between them.

CDR3 sequence: CASSYPGTGFSYNEQFF. DNA for the CDR3: TGTGCCAGCAGCTACCCCGGGACAGGGTTCTCCTACAATGAGCAGTTCTTC. The chain couples TRBV5-4 to TRBJ2-1; TRBD1 agrees at 9 bases. The germline CDR1 and CDR2 sequences are SGHNT and YYREEE (reference sequence). V was clipped by 3 bases and J by 0 bases; unmatched bases: 7. The CDR3 contains 17 residues.